These 9 T cell receptor beta chains originate from one sample sequenced in a study of blood T cell repertoires in COVID-19. Here immunoSEQ multiplex PCR was the method, and the copy in TCRdb shows in-frame clones only, minus some. The table has around 110,000 clones, approximately 78% seen once. Material for sequencing was peripheral blood. The source of these receptors is a man between 65 and 79 years old with acute or convalescent COVID-19.

The chain joins TRBV10-3 to TRBJ1-1; D might be TRBD1 (5 bases). Germline CDR1 ENHRY, CDR2 SYGVKD. The CDR3 spans 14 residues. Between the trimmed V and J ends, which lost 10 bases and 3 bases, there was a span of 18 bases. The CDR3 region has the DNA TGTGCCAGCATGGGGCAGGGAGGGGACACTGAAGCTTTCTTT. It specifies CASMGQGGDTEAFF.

The rearrangement joins TRBV18 to TRBJ1-1; 10 nucleotides agree with TRBD1. The CDR3 sequence is 16 residues long. V shed 3 bases and J 0 bases; nucleotides not matched to a gene: 4. The germline V gene encodes CDR1 KGHSH and CDR2 LQKENI. The CDR3 sequence is CASSPRDRGLNTEAFF. CDR3 sequence (DNA): TGTGCCAGCTCACCCCGGGACAGGGGTTTGAACACTGAAGCTTTCTTT.

The gene calls are TRBV6-5 and TRBJ1-5; no clear D gene. CDR1 and CDR2 from the germline V gene are MNHEY and SVGAGI. Trimming stripped 7 bases from V and 5 bases from J, with 9 bases between. The CDR3 has 12 amino acids. The DNA for the CDR3 is TGTGCCAGCATGCACGGGGATCAGCCCCAGCATTTT. This gives the protein CASMHGDQPQHF.

The rearrangement uses TRBV5-5 and TRBJ1-1; maybe TRBD1 (5 bases). Trimming took off 5 bases at V and 7 bases at J, with 12 bases between the two ends. This CDR3 is built from 12 residues. Germline V gene sequence: CDR1 SGHKS, CDR2 YYEKEE (reference sequence). The CDR3 nucleotides are TGTGCCAGCAGTTTAAGGGGCCTTGAAGCTTTCTTT. Translated, it gives CASSLRGLEAFF. Supplemented by reference TRBV5-5 and TRBJ1-1, the full variable domain reads DAGVTQSPTHLIKTRGQQVTLRCSPISGHKSVSWYQQVLGQGPQFIFQYYEKEERGRGNFPDRFSARQFPNYSSELNVNALLLGDSALYLCASSLRGLEAFFGQGTRLTVV.

V and J are TRBV3-1 (or the pseudogene TRBV3-2) and TRBJ1-1; D call uncertain. The CDR3 has 15 residues. Germline V gene sequence: CDR1 LGHDT, CDR2 YNNKEL (reference sequence). The V gene lost 1 base and the J gene lost 0 bases, with 9 bases spanning the gap. CDR3 DNA sequence: TGTGCCAGCAGCCAAGCCAAGCCGGTGAACACTGAAGCTTTCTTT. The encoded protein is CASSQAKPVNTEAFF.

The chain has TRBV28 and TRBJ1-4; no clear D gene. Trimming shortened V by 4 bases and J by 8 bases, and 23 bases separated the two germline ends. CDR3 length: 17 residues. From germline, CDR1 is MDHEN and CDR2 SYDVKM. The CDR3 loop is CASSYVSGVQIYEKLFF. The CDR3 DNA sequence: TGTGCCAGCAGTTATGTTTCCGGGGTACAGATCTACGAAAAACTGTTTTTT.

This chain links TRBV28 with TRBJ1-2; D may be TRBD1 (6 bases). This CDR3 has 15 amino acids. V was clipped by 4 bases and J by 2 bases, with 14 bases between them. Germline CDR1 and CDR2: MDHEN and SYDVKM. The CDR3 reads CASSYQGRRNYGYTF. CDR3 sequence (DNA): TGTGCCAGCAGTTACCAGGGGCGTCGAAACTATGGCTACACCTTC.

V usage is TRBV19 and J usage is TRBJ2-3, with 7 bases matching TRBD2. The CDR3 loop spans 16 amino acids. V lost 7 bases, J lost 5 bases, and 15 bases stayed unmatched. From germline, CDR1 is LNHDA and CDR2 SQIVND (reference sequence). The DNA for the CDR3 is TGTGCCAGTACCCGGCGGACTAGGGGCCAACAAGATACGCAGTATTTT. Its translation is CASTRRTRGQQDTQYF. Together with reference TRBV19 and TRBJ2-3, the CDR3 gives the full variable domain: DGGITQSPKYLFRKEGQNVTLSCEQNLNHDAMYWYRQDPGQGLRLIYYSQIVNDFQKGDIAEGYSVSREKKESFPLTVTSAQKNPTAFYLCASTRRTRGQQDTQYFGPGTRLTVL.

Note on this clone: Other DNA variants within this sample encode the same CDR3. V is TRBV5-1 and J is TRBJ2-3, with TRBD2 identical over 10 bases. This CDR3 has 14 amino acids. V trimming: 4 bases; J trimming: 3 bases; junction bases outside the gene matches: 2. Germline lookup yields CDR1 SGHRS and CDR2 YFSETQ. CDR3 sequence reads: CASSPTSGTDTQYF. CDR3 nucleotides: TGCGCCAGCAGCCCGACTAGCGGGACAGATACGCAGTATTTT.